Listed below are T cell receptor beta chains from one sample, sequenced in a study of beta chain features in type 1 diabetes. This table comes from immunoSEQ multiplex PCR, and its TCRdb copy is limited to in-frame clones, with some not included. This table has hundreds of thousands of clones, more than 13% appearing once. Sequencing input: naive CD4+ T cells from blood. All receptors derive from a man in his late teens or twenties with type 1 diabetes. Both conserved end residues are part of each CDR3. D genes are given only for firm matches. Expanded clones get a size class; other rows say once, few or many, or leave the size out.

>TRBV7-2|TRBD1|TRBJ1-2|.
CASSRRQGPSNYGYTF
TGTGCCAGCAGCCGGCGACAGGGCCCGTCTAACTATGGCTACACCTTC
>TRBV7-9|.|TRBJ2-2|few
CASSPRETGELFF
TGTGCCAGCAGCCCCAGGGAGACCGGGGAGCTGTTTTTT
>TRBV25-1|TRBD2|TRBJ2-3|few
CASSVAGVQKDTQYF
TGTGCCAGCAGTGTGGCGGGAGTTCAAAAAGATACGCAGTATTTT
>TRBV9|.|TRBJ2-7|few
CASSPSYSYEQYF
TGTGCCAGCAGCCCCTCCTACTCCTACGAGCAGTACTTC
>TRBV9|TRBD2|TRBJ2-1|.
CASSVASGRSYNEQFF
TGTGCCAGCAGCGTAGCTAGCGGGAGAAGCTACAATGAGCAGTTCTTC
>TRBV23-1|.|TRBJ2-7|few
CASILQVSYEQYF
TGCGCCAGCATATTGCAGGTTTCCTACGAGCAGTACTTC
>TRBV11-2|TRBD1|TRBJ2-3|.
CASSLRDREQDTQYF
TGTGCCAGCAGCTTAAGAGACAGGGAGCAAGATACGCAGTATTTT
>TRBV4-2|.|TRBJ1-6|.
CASSPSGQDTFNSPLHF
TGTGCCAGCAGCCCCAGCGGGCAAGACACTTTCAATTCACCCCTCCACTTT
>TRBV4-1|.|TRBJ1-1|.
CASSQEHRDTEAFF
TGCGCCAGCAGCCAAGAACATCGGGACACTGAAGCTTTCTTT
>TRBV5-4|.|TRBJ2-3|.
CASRKNRGTDTQYF
TGTGCCAGCAGAAAGAACAGGGGCACAGATACGCAGTATTTT
>TRBV2|.|TRBJ2-1|.
CASSPNGGIGGQFF
TGTGCCAGCAGTCCGAACGGGGGCATCGGCGGGCAGTTCTTC
>TRBV7-2|.|TRBJ2-1|.
CASSPTLVTGSYNEQFF
TGTGCCAGCAGCCCTACTCTGGTGACAGGCTCCTACAATGAGCAGTTCTTC
>TRBV6-5|TRBD1|TRBJ2-5|.
CASRTDRGTETQYF
TGTGCCAGCAGGACTGACAGGGGAACAGAGACCCAGTACTTC
>TRBV4-3|.|TRBJ2-1|.
CASSPVGYNEQFF
TGCGCCAGCAGCCCTGTAGGGTACAATGAGCAGTTCTTC
>TRBV5-1|.|TRBJ2-4|.
CASKDPLGKNIQYF
TGCGCCAGCAAGGACCCTCTCGGCAAAAACATTCAGTACTTC
>TRBV5-4|TRBD1|TRBJ2-7|.
CASSLGQGAGVHEQYF
TGTGCCAGCAGCTTGGGACAGGGGGCGGGTGTCCACGAGCAGTACTTC
>TRBV5-1|.|TRBJ1-6|.
CASSLGQGGRPLHF
TGCGCCAGCAGCTTGGGGCAGGGAGGGAGACCCCTCCACTTT
>TRBV21-1|.|TRBJ1-5|.
CASSPGGDGSNQPQHF
TGTGCCAGCAGCCCCGGGGGGGACGGTAGCAATCAGCCCCAGCATTTT
>TRBV30|.|TRBJ2-1|.
CAWSAGRVDEQFF
TGTGCCTGGAGTGCGGGCAGAGTGGATGAGCAGTTCTTC
>TRBV7-2|.|TRBJ2-4|.
CASSLGSTNRWVQNIQYF
TGTGCCAGCAGCTTAGGTTCGACAAATCGTTGGGTACAAAACATTCAGTACTTC
>TRBV10-3|TRBD1|TRBJ2-7|few
CAISPGQSSYEQYF
TGTGCCATCAGCCCGGGACAGAGCTCCTACGAGCAGTACTTC
>TRBV6-6|.|TRBJ1-1|few
CASSHETAEAFF
TGTGCCAGCAGTCACGAGACGGCTGAAGCTTTCTTT
>TRBV7-2|.|TRBJ1-1|.
CASSPLGARYTEAFF
TGTGCCAGCAGCCCCCTTGGGGCACGTTACACTGAAGCTTTCTTT
>TRBV4-1|TRBD2|TRBJ2-5|few
CASSQGALAGGRETQYF
TGCGCCAGCAGCCAAGGCGCTCTAGCGGGGGGCCGAGAGACCCAGTACTTC
>TRBV29-1|.|TRBJ2-3|few
CSVQGSWTDTQYF
TGCAGCGTCCAGGGCAGCTGGACAGATACGCAGTATTTT
>TRBV7-2|.|TRBJ2-7|few
CASSPYSRPDEQYF
TGTGCCAGCAGCCCTTATTCCCGCCCCGACGAGCAGTACTTC